The 6 T cell receptor beta chains presented below share a single source sample, sequenced in a study of cytomegalovirus exposure and HLA in healthy donors. In the PCR, 60 Vbeta and 13 Jbeta primers were used. Assay used: immunoSEQ multiplex PCR; TCRdb lists only in-frame clones, some missing. Of over 85,000 clones in the sample, less than 85% were seen once. Input material: PBMCs. The source is a man in his forties or fifties in good health and CMV-seronegative.

The chain has TRBV30 and TRBJ2-3; 9 bases line up with TRBD2. The CDR3 is 17 amino acids. Trimming took 0 bases from V and 2 from J; bases not matched to a gene: 9. The V gene's germline CDR1 is GTSNPN and CDR2 SVGIG (reference sequence). This CDR3 is CAWSVQSGGGVTDTQYF. CDR3 bases: TGTGCCTGGAGTGTACAGAGTGGCGGGGGGGTCACAGATACGCAGTATTTT.

The gene calls are TRBV5-4 and TRBJ2-4, with 7 bases identical to TRBD1. CDR1 is SGHNT, CDR2 YYREEE, per germline (reference sequence). The CDR3 length is 15 residues. With 3 bases clipped from V and 1 base from J, the junction kept 4 bases outside the gene matches. CDR3: CASSSQTGAKNIQYF. Here the CDR3 DNA reads TGTGCCAGCAGCTCCCAGACAGGGGCCAAAAACATTCAGTACTTC.

This chain links TRBV5-6 with TRBJ1-6, with TRBD1 as a possible D gene (5 bases). There are 15 residues in the CDR3. Germline CDR1 SGHDT, CDR2 YYEEEE. V was clipped by 0 bases and J by 5 bases, with 9 bases between them. In nucleotides, the CDR3 is TGTGCCAGCAGCTTGGGGGGCGGAAATAATTCACCCCTCCACTTT. This encodes CASSLGGGNNSPLHF.

The chain recombines TRBV5-1 with TRBJ2-6; D might be TRBD1 (6 bases). V gave up 4 bases and J gave up 0 bases, with 11 bases separating them. The CDR3 covers 16 residues. Germline V gene data show CDR1 as SGHRS and CDR2 as YFSETQ. The CDR3 here is CASSGDISSGANVLTF. In DNA form, the CDR3 reads TGCGCCAGCAGCGGGGACATTAGCTCTGGGGCCAACGTCCTGACTTTC.

The chain links TRBV7-9 to TRBJ1-1; D is uncertain. Germline V gives CDR1 SEHNR, CDR2 FQNEAQ (reference sequence). The V and J ends lost 5 bases and 1 base respectively, with 8 bases between them. CDR3 length: 13 amino acids. This chain's CDR3 is CASSLTQNTEAFF. In DNA, the CDR3 is TGTGCCAGCAGCCTCACACAGAACACTGAAGCTTTCTTT.

The CDR3 bases are TGCGCCAGCAGCCCCCGCGTACCCCCTCTAAATTCACCCCTCCACTTT. Its protein product is CASSPRVPPLNSPLHF. The genes are TRBV4-1 and TRBJ1-6; no firm D call. The CDR3 length is 16 residues. The germline CDR1 and CDR2 sequences are MGHRA and YSYEKL. The V and J ends lost 4 bases and 7 bases respectively, with 17 bases between them.